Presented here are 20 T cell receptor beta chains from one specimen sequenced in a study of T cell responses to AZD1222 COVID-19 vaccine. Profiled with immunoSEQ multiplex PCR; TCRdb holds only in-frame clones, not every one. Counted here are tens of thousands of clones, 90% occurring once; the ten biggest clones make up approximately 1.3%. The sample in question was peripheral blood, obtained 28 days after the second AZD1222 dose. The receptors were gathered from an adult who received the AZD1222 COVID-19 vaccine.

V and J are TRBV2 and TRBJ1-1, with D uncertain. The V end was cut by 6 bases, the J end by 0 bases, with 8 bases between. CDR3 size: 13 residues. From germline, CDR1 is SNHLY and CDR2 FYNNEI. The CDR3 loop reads CASSLEMNTEAFF. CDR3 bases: TGTGCCAGCAGCCTGGAAATGAACACTGAAGCTTTCTTT.

The CDR3 nucleotides are TGTGCCAGCAGCGGCCGGGACAGATCCTACAATGAGCAGTTCTTC. Translated, it gives CASSGRDRSYNEQFF. The chain recombines TRBV5-6 with TRBJ2-1, with 7 bases identical to TRBD1. This CDR3 region has 15 residues. Germline CDR1 is SGHDT and CDR2 is YYEEEE. The V gene end was trimmed by 4 bases and the J gene end by 1 base; junction bases not matched to a gene: 5. The full variable domain, with the rest looked up from reference TRBV5-6 and TRBJ2-1, is DAGVTQSPTHLIKTRGQQVTLRCSPKSGHDTVSWYQQALGQGPQFIFQYYEEEERQRGNFPDRFSGHQFPNYSSELNVNALLLGDSALYLCASSGRDRSYNEQFFGPGTRLTVL.

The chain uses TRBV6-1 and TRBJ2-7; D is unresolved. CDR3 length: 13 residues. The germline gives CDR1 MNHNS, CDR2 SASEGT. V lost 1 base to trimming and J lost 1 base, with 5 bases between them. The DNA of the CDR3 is TGTGCCAGCAGTGAAGTTTTTTCCTACGAGCAGTACTTC. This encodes CASSEVFSYEQYF.

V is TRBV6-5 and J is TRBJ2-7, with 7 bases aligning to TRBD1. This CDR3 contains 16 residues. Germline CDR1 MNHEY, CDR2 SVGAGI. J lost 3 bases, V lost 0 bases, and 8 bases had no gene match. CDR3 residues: CASSYSLSAGGYEQYF. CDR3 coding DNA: TGTGCCAGCAGTTACTCGCTTTCGGCAGGGGGCTACGAGCAGTACTTC.

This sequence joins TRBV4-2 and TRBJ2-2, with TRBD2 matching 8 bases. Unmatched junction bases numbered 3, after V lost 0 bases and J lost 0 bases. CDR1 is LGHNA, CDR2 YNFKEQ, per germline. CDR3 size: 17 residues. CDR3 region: CASSQDIAGSNTGELFF. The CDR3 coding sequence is TGTGCCAGCAGCCAAGATATAGCGGGGTCGAACACCGGGGAGCTGTTTTTT.

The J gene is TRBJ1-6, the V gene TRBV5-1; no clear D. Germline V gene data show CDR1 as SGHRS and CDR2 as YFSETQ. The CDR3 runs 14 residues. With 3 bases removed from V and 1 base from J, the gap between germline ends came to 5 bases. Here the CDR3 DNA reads TGCGCCAGCAGCTCCGGTTCCTATAATTCACCCCTCCACTTT. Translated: CASSSGSYNSPLHF.

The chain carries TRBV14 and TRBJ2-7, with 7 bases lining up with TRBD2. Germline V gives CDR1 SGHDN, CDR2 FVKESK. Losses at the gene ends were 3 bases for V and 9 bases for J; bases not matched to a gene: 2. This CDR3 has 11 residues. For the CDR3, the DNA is TGTGCCAGCAGCCAGGGACTAAGGCAGTACTTC. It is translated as CASSQGLRQYF.

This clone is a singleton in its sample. The CDR3 DNA follows: TGTGCCAGCAGTTTTGACAGTAGGTACGAGCAGTACTTC. This sequence encodes CASSFDSRYEQYF. The chain carries TRBV12-3 or TRBV12-4 and TRBJ2-7; D might be TRBD1 (5 bases). Trimming left V 3 bases short and J 4 bases short, with 10 bases between. This CDR3 has 13 residues.

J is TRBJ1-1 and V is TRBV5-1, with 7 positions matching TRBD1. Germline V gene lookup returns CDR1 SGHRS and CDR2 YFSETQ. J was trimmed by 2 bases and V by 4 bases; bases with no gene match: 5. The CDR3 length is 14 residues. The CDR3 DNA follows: TGCGCCAGCAGCCCAGGGACAGCTAACACTGAAGCTTTCTTT. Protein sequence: CASSPGTANTEAFF.

The CDR3 region has the DNA TGTGCCAGCAGCTTAGTCTCAGGGGGAAACACCATATATTTT. It is translated as CASSLVSGGNTIYF. The J gene is TRBJ1-3, the V gene TRBV7-2; tentative D call: TRBD1 (5 bases). Germline V gene data show CDR1 as SGHTA and CDR2 as FQGNSA. The CDR3 sequence is 14 residues long. Trimming left V 1 base short and J 4 bases short, with 8 bases between.

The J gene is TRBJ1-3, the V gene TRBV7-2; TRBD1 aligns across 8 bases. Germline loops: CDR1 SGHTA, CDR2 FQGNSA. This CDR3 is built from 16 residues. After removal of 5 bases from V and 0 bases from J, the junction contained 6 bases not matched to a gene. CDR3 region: CASSRVGQDSGNTIYF. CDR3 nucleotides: TGTGCCAGCAGCCGCGTGGGACAGGACTCTGGAAACACCATATATTTT.

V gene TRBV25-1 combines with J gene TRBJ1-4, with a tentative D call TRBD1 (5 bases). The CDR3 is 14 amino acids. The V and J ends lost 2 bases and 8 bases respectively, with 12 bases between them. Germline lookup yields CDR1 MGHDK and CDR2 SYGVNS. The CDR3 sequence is CASSEGAGAEKLFF. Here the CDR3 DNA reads TGTGCCAGCAGTGAAGGGGCAGGAGCCGAAAAACTGTTTTTT.

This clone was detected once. The CDR3 spells CASSRTVQETQYF. The CDR3 region has the DNA TGTGCCAGCAGCCGGACAGTTCAAGAGACCCAGTACTTC. The V call is TRBV6-5, the J call TRBJ2-5, with a weak D call TRBD1 (6 bases). The germline V gene encodes CDR1 MNHEY and CDR2 SVGAGI. This CDR3 has 13 residues. Deletions cut 6 bases from V and 2 bases from J, with 10 bases between.

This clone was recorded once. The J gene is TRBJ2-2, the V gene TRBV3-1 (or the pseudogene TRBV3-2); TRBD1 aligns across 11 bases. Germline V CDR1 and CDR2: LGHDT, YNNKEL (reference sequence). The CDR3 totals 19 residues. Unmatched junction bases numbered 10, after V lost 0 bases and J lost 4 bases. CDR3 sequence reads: CASSQDFPGQGVFTGELFF. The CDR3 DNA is TGTGCCAGCAGCCAAGATTTTCCGGGACAGGGGGTCTTCACCGGGGAGCTGTTTTTT.

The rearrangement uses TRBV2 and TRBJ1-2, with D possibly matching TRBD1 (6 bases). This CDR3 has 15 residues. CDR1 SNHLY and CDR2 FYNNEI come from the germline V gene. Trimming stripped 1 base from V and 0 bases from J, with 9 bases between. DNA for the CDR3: TGTGCCAGCAGTGAAGACAGGGTTCCTAACTATGGCTACACCTTC. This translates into CASSEDRVPNYGYTF.

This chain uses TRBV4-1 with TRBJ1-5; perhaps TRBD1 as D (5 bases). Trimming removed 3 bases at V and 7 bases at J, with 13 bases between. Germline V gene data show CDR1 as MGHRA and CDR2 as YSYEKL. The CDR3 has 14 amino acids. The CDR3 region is CASSQGPGPQPQHF. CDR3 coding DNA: TGCGCCAGCAGCCAGGGGCCAGGCCCCCAGCCCCAGCATTTT.

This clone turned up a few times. As DNA, the CDR3 is TGTGCCACCTTAAGACAGAATAATTCACCCCTCCACTTT. Translating gives CATLRQNNSPLHF. The V call is TRBV2, the J call TRBJ1-6, with D possibly matching TRBD1 (5 bases). This CDR3 is 13 amino acids long. The V gene's germline CDR1 is SNHLY and CDR2 FYNNEI. Trimming left V 10 bases short and J 5 bases short, with 12 bases between.

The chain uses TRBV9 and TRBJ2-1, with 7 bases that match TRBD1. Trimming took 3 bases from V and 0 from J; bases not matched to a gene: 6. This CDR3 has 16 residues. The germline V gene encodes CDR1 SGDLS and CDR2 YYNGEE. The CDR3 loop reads CASSAGQAPSYNEQFF. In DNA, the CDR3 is TGTGCCAGCAGCGCCGGACAGGCTCCCTCCTACAATGAGCAGTTCTTC. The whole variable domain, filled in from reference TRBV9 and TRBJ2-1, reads DSGVTQTPKHLITATGQRVTLRCSPRSGDLSVYWYQQSLDQGLQFLIQYYNGEERAKGNILERFSAQQFPDLHSELNLSSLELGDSALYFCASSAGQAPSYNEQFFGPGTRLTVL.

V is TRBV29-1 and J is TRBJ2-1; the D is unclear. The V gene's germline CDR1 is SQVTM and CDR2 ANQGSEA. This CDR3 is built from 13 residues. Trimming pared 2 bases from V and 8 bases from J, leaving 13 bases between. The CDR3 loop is CSVEPGKEYEQFF. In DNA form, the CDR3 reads TGCAGCGTTGAACCGGGTAAAGAGTATGAGCAGTTCTTC.

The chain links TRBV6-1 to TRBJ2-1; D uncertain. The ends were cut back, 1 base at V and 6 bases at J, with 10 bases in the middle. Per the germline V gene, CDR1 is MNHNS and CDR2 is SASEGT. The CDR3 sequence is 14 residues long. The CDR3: CASSEGTERNEQFF. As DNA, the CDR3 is TGTGCCAGCAGTGAAGGAACCGAGCGCAATGAGCAGTTCTTC.